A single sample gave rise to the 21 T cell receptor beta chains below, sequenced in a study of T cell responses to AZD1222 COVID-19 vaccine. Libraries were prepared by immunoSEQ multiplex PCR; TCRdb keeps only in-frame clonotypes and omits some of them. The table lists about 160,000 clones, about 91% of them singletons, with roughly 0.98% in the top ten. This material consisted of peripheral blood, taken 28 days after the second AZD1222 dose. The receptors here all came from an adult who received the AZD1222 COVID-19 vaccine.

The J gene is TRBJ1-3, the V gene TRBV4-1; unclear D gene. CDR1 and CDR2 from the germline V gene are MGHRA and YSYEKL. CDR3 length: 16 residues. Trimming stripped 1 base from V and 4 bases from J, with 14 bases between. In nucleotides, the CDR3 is TGCGCCAGCAGCCAAGCCCCTGCGGCGGGGGGAAACACCATATATTTT. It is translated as CASSQAPAAGGNTIYF.

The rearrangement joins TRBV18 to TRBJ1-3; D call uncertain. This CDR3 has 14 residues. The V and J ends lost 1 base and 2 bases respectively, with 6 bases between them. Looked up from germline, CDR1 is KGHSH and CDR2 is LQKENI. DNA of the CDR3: TGTGCCAGCTCACCACGAGGCCCTGGAAACACCATATATTTT. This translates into CASSPRGPGNTIYF.

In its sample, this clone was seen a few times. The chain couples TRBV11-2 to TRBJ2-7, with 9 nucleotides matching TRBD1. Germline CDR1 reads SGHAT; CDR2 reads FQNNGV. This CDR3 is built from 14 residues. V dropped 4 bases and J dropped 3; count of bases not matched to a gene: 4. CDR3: CASSSNRGLYEQYF. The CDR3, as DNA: TGTGCCAGCAGCTCTAACAGGGGGCTCTACGAGCAGTACTTC.

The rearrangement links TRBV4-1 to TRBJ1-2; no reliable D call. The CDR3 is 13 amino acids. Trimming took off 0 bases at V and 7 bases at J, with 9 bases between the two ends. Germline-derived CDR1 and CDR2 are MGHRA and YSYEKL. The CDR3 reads CASSQDLRSGYTF. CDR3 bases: TGCGCCAGCAGCCAAGATCTTAGGAGTGGCTACACCTTC.

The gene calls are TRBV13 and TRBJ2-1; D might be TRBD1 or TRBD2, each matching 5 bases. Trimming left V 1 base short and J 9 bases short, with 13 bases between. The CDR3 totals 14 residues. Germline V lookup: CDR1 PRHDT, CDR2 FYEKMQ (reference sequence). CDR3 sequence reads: CASSLDFGAGEQFF. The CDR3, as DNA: TGTGCCAGCAGCTTAGATTTCGGGGCTGGTGAGCAGTTCTTC.

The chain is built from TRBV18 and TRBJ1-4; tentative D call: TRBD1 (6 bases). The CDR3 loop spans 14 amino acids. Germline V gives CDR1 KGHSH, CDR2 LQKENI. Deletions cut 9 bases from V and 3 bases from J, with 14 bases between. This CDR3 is CASFQTGPNEKLFF. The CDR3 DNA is TGTGCCAGTTTCCAAACAGGGCCTAATGAAAAACTGTTTTTT.

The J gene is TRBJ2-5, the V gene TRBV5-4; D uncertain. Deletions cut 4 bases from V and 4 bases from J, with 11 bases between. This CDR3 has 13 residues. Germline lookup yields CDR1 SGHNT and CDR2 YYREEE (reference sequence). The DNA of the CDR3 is TGTGCCAGCAGCGACGGAAATGGAGAGACCCAGTACTTC. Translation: CASSDGNGETQYF.

CDR3 DNA: TGTGCCAACCTCAGGGTTGACTATGGCTACACCTTC. Translation gives CANLRVDYGYTF. The chain recombines TRBV6-5 with TRBJ1-2, with D perhaps TRBD1 (5 bases). Trimming stripped 10 bases from V and 3 bases from J, with 12 bases between. The CDR3 extends over 12 amino acids. Germline V CDR1 and CDR2: MNHEY, SVGAGI.

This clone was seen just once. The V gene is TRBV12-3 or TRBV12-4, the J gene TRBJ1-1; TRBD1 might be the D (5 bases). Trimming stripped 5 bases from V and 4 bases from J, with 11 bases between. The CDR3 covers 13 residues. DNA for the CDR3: TGTGCCAGCAGTCGGTCAGGGACCACTGAAGCTTTCTTT. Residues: CASSRSGTTEAFF.

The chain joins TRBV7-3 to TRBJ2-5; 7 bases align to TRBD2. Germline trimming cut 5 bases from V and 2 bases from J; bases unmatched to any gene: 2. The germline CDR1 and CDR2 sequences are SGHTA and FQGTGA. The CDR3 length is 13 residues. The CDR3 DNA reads TGTGCCAGCAGCCCGGGGGGACAAGAGACCCAGTACTTC. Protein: CASSPGGQETQYF.

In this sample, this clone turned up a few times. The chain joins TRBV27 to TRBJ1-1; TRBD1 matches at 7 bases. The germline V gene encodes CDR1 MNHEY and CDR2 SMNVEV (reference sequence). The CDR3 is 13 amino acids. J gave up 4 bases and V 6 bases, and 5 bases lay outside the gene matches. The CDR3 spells CASRQGLITEAFF. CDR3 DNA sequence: TGTGCCAGCAGACAGGGGTTGATCACTGAAGCTTTCTTT.

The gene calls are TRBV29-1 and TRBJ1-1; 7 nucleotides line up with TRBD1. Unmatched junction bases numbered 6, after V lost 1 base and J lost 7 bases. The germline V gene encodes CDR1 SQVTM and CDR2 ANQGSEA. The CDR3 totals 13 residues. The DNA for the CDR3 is TGCAGCGTTGAAGGTTTCCAGGGGGTTGAAGCTTTCTTT. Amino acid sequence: CSVEGFQGVEAFF. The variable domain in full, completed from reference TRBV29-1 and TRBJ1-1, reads SAVISQKPSRDICQRGTSLTIQCQVDSQVTMMFWYRQQPGQSLTLIATANQGSEATYESGFVIDKFPISRPNLTFSTLTVSNMSPEDSSIYLCSVEGFQGVEAFFGQGTRLTVV.

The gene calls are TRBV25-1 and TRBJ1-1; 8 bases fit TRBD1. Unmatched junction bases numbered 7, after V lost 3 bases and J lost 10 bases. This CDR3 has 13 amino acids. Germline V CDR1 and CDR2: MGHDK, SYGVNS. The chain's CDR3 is CASSEFRGPGAFF. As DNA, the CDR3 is TGTGCCAGCAGTGAGTTCAGGGGGCCGGGAGCTTTCTTT.

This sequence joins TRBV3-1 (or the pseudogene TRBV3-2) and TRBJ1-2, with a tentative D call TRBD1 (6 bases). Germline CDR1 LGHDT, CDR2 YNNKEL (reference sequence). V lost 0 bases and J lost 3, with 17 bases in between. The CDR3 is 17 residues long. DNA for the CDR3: TGTGCCAGCAGCCAAGACGCGGGGGCGTGGAGATACTATGGCTACACCTTC. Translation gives CASSQDAGAWRYYGYTF.

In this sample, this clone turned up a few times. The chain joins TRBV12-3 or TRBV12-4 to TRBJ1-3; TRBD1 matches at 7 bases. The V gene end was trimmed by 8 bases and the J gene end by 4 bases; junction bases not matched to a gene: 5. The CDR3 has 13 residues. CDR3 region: CASDRDSGNTIYF. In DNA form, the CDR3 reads TGTGCCAGCGACAGGGACTCAGGAAACACCATATATTTT.

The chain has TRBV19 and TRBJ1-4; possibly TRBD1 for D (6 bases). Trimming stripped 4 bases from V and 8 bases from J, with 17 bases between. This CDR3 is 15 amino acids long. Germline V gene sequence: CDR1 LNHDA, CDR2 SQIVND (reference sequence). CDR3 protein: CASSTTGTSNEKLFF. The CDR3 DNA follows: TGTGCCAGTAGTACAACAGGGACGAGTAACGAAAAACTGTTTTTT.

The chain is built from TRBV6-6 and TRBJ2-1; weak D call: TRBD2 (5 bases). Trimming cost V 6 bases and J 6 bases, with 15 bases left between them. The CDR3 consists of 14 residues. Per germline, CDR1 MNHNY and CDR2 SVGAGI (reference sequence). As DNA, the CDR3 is TGTGCCAGCAGCATACTGAGGGAGCCCAATGAGCAGTTCTTC. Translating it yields CASSILREPNEQFF.

The CDR3 sequence is CASSPRGDRGTEAFF. The DNA for the CDR3 is TGTGCCAGCTCACCACGGGGGGACAGGGGTACTGAAGCTTTCTTT. This sequence joins TRBV18 and TRBJ1-1; 10 bases line up with TRBD1. V lost 1 base, J lost 5 bases, and 4 bases stayed unmatched. Germline V gene sequence: CDR1 KGHSH, CDR2 LQKENI. The CDR3 contains 15 residues.

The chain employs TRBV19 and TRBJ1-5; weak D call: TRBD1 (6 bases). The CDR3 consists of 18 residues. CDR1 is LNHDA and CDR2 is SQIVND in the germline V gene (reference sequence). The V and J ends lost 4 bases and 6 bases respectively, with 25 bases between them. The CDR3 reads CASSTLKGGRLFGQPQHF. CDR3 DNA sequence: TGTGCCAGTAGTACCCTCAAGGGGGGACGTCTTTTCGGTCAGCCCCAGCATTTT. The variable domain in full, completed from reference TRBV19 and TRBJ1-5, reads DGGITQSPKYLFRKEGQNVTLSCEQNLNHDAMYWYRQDPGQGLRLIYYSQIVNDFQKGDIAEGYSVSREKKESFPLTVTSAQKNPTAFYLCASSTLKGGRLFGQPQHFGDGTRLSIL.

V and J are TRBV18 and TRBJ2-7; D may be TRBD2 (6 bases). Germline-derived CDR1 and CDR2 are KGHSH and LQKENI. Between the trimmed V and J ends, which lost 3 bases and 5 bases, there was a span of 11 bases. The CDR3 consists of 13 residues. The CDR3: CASSPRRGDEQYF. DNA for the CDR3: TGTGCCAGCTCACCCCGGAGGGGCGACGAGCAGTACTTC. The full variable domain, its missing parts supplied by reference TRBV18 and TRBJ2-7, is NAGVMQNPRHLVRRRGQEARLRCSPMKGHSHVYWYRQLPEEGLKFMVYLQKENIIDESGMPKERFSAEFPKEGPSILRIQQVVRGDSAAYFCASSPRRGDEQYFGPGTRLTVT.

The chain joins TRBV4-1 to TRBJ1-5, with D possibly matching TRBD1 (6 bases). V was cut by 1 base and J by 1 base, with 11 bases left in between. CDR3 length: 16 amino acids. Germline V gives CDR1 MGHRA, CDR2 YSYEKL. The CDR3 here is CASSQVPGESNQPQHF. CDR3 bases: TGCGCCAGCAGCCAAGTCCCAGGGGAGAGCAATCAGCCCCAGCATTTT.